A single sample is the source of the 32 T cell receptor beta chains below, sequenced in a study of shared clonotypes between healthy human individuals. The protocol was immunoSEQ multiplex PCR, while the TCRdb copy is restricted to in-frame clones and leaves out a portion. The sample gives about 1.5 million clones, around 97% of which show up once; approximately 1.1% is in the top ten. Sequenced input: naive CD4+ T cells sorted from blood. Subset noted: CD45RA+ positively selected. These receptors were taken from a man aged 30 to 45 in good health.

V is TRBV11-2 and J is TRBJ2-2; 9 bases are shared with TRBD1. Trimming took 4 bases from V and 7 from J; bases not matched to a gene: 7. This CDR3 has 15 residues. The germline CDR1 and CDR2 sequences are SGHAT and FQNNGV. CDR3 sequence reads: CASSSRDRENGELFF. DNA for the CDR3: TGTGCCAGCAGCTCCCGGGACAGGGAGAACGGGGAGCTGTTTTTT.

The CDR3 region has the DNA TGTGCCACCAGCAGAGAGAAAAATCAGCCCCAGCATTTT. Protein sequence: CATSREKNQPQHF. The rearrangement uses TRBV15 and TRBJ1-5, with unresolved D. This CDR3 has 13 residues. V dropped 0 bases and J dropped 4 bases, with 4 bases sitting between them. Germline lookup yields CDR1 LNHNV and CDR2 YYDKDF (reference sequence). Full variable domain (rest looked up from reference TRBV15 and TRBJ1-5): DAMVIQNPRYQVTQFGKPVTLSCSQTLNHNVMYWYQQKSSQAPKLLFHYYDKDFNNEADTPDNFQSRRPNTSFCFLDIRSPGLGDTAMYLCATSREKNQPQHFGDGTRLSIL.

The CDR3 spells CAIRNPSVTEAFF. The CDR3 DNA reads as TGTGCCATCCGCAACCCAAGTGTCACTGAAGCTTTCTTT. This chain connects TRBV10-3 to TRBJ1-1; no definite D call. The V end lost 8 bases, the J end lost 4 bases, and 14 bases lay between the germline ends. Per germline, CDR1 ENHRY and CDR2 SYGVKD. CDR3 size: 13 residues.

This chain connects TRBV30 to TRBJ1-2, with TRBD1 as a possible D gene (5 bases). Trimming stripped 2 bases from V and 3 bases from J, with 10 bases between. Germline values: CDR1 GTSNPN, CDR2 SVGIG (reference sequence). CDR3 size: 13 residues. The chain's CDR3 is CAWSLDSYYGYTF. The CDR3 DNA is TGTGCCTGGAGTTTAGACAGCTACTATGGCTACACCTTC.

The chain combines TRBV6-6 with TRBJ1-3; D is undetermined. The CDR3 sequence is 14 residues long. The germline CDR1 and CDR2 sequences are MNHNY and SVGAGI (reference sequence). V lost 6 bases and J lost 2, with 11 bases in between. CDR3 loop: CASRSMTAGNTIYF. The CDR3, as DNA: TGTGCCAGCAGGTCGATGACGGCTGGAAACACCATATATTTT.

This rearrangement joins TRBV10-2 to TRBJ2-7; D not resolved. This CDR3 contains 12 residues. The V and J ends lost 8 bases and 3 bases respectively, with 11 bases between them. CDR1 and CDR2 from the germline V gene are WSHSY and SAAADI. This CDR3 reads CASSSGDYEQYF. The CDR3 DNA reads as TGCGCCAGCTCATCAGGAGACTACGAGCAGTACTTC.

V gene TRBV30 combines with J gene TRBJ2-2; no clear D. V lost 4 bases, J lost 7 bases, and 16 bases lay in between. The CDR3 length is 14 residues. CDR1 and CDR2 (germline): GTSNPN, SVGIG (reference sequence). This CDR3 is CAWKAERVVGELFF. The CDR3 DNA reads TGTGCCTGGAAGGCTGAAAGGGTAGTCGGGGAGCTGTTTTTT.

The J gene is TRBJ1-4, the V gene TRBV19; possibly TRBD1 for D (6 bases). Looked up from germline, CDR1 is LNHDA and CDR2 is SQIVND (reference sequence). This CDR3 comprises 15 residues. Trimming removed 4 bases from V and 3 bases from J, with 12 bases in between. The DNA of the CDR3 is TGTGCCAGTAGTACCTACAGGGACCCTAATGAAAAACTGTTTTTT. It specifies CASSTYRDPNEKLFF.

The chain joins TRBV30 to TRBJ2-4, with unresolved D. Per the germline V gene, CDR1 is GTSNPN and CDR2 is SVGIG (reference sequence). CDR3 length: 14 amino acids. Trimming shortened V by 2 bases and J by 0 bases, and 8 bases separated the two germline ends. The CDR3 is CAWSPGSAKNIQYF. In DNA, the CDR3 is TGTGCCTGGAGTCCCGGATCAGCCAAAAACATTCAGTACTTC.

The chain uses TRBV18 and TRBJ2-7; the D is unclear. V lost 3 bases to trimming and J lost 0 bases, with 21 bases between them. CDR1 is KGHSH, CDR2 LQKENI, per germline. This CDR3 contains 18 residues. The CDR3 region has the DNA TGTGCCAGCTCACCTAAAGTCACCCTTCCGGCTAGCTCCTACGAGCAGTACTTC. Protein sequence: CASSPKVTLPASSYEQYF. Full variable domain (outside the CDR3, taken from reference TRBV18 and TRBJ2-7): NAGVMQNPRHLVRRRGQEARLRCSPMKGHSHVYWYRQLPEEGLKFMVYLQKENIIDESGMPKERFSAEFPKEGPSILRIQQVVRGDSAAYFCASSPKVTLPASSYEQYFGPGTRLTVT.

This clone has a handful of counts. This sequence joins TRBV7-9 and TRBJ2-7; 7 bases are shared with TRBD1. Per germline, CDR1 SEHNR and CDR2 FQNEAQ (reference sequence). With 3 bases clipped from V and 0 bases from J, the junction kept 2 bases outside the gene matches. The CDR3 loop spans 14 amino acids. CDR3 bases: TGTGCCAGCAGCTTGGGACAGAACTCCTACGAGCAGTACTTC. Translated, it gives CASSLGQNSYEQYF.

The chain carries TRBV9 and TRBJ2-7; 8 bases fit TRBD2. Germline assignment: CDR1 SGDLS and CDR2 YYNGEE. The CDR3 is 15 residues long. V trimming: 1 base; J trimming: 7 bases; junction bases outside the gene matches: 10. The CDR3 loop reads CASSVFSGSLGEQYF. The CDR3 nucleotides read TGTGCCAGCAGCGTATTCAGCGGGAGTCTGGGTGAGCAGTACTTC.

The DNA for the CDR3 is TGTGCCAGCAGGGACAGGGGGCGCACCGGGGAGCTGTTTTTT. This codes for CASRDRGRTGELFF. The chain recombines TRBV19 with TRBJ2-2; 12 nucleotides agree with TRBD1. The CDR3 runs to 14 residues. With 9 bases clipped from V and 4 bases from J, the junction kept 3 bases outside the gene matches. Germline lookup yields CDR1 LNHDA and CDR2 SQIVND (reference sequence).

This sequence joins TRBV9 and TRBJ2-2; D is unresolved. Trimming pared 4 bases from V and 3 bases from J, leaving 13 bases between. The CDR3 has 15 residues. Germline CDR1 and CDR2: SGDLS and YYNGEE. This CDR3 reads CASSLFRSDTGELFF. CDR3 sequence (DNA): TGTGCCAGCAGCCTGTTTAGAAGCGACACCGGGGAGCTGTTTTTT.

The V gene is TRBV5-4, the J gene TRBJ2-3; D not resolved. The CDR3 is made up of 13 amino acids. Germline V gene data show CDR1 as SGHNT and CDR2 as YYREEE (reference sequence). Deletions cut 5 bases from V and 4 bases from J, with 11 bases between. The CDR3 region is CASRAPFADTQYF. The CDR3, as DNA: TGTGCCAGCAGGGCCCCTTTTGCAGATACGCAGTATTTT.

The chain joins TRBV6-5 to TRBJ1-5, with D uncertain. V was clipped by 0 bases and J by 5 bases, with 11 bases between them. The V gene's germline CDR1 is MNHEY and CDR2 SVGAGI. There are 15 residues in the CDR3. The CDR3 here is CASSYSPNGDQPQHF. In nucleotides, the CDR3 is TGTGCCAGCAGTTACTCGCCTAACGGGGATCAGCCCCAGCATTTT.

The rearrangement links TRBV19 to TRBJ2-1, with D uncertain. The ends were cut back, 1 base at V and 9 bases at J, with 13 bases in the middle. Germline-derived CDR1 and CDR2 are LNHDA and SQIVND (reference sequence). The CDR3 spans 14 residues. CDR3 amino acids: CASSIVGTTGEQFF. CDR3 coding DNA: TGTGCCAGTAGTATAGTAGGAACGACCGGTGAGCAGTTCTTC.

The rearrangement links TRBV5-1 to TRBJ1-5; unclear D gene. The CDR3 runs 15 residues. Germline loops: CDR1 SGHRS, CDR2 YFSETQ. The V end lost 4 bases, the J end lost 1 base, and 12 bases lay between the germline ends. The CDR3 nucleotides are TGCGCCAGCAGCCCGGGCGGGAGAAGCAATCAGCCCCAGCATTTT. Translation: CASSPGGRSNQPQHF.

CDR3 coding DNA: TGTGCCAGTAGTATAGCGTCTAGCGGGAGTAACTACGAGCAGTACTTC. Encoded protein: CASSIASSGSNYEQYF. This chain uses TRBV19 with TRBJ2-7, with 10 bases matching TRBD2. The CDR3 is made up of 16 amino acids. In germline, CDR1 is LNHDA, CDR2 SQIVND (reference sequence). Trimming took 1 base from V and 3 from J; bases not matched to a gene: 6.

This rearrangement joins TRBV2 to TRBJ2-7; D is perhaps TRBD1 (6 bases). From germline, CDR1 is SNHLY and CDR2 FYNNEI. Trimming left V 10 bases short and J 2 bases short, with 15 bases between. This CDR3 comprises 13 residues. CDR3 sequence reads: CATGAGEPYEQYF. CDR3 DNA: TGTGCCACCGGGGCAGGGGAACCCTACGAGCAGTACTTC.

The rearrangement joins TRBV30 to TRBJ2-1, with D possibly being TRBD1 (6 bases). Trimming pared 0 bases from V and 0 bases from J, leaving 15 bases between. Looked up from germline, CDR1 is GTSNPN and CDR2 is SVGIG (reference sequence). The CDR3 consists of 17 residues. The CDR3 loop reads CAWSVQGRHSSYNEQFF. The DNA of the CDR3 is TGTGCCTGGAGTGTACAGGGCAGACATAGCTCCTACAATGAGCAGTTCTTC.

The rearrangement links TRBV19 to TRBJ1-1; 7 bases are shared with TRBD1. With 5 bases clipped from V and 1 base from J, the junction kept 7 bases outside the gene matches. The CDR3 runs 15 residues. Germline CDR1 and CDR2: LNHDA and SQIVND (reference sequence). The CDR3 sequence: CASSETGQPNTEAFF. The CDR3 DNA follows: TGTGCCAGTAGTGAAACGGGACAGCCGAACACTGAAGCTTTCTTT.

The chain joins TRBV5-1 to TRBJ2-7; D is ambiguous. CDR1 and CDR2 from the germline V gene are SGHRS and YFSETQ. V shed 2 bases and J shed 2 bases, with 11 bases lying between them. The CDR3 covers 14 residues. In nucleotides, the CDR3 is TGCGCCAGCAGCTTTGACCCAAAGACCTACGAGCAGTACTTC. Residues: CASSFDPKTYEQYF. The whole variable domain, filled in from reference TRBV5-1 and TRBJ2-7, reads KAGVTQTPRYLIKTRGQQVTLSCSPISGHRSVSWYQQTPGQGLQFLFEYFSETQRNKGNFPGRFSGRQFSNSRSEMNVSTLELGDSALYLCASSFDPKTYEQYFGPGTRLTVT.

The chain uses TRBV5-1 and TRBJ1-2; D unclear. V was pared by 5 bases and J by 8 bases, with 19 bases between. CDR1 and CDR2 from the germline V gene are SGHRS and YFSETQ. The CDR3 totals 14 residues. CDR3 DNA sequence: TGCGCCAGCAGGAAGAGGGAGGAGAGCTTAGGCTACACCTTC. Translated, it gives CASRKREESLGYTF.

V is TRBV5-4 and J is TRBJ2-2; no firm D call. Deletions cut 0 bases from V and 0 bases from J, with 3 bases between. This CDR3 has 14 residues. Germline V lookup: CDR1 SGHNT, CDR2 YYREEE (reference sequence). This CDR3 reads CASSLVSNTGELFF. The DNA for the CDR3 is TGTGCCAGCAGCTTGGTCTCGAACACCGGGGAGCTGTTTTTT.

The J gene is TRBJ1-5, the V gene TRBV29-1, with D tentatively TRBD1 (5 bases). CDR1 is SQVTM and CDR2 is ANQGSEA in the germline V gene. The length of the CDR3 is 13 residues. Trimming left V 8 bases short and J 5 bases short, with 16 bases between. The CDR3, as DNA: TGCAGCTTTTCCGCAGGGTTGGATCAGCCCCAGCATTTT. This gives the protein CSFSAGLDQPQHF.

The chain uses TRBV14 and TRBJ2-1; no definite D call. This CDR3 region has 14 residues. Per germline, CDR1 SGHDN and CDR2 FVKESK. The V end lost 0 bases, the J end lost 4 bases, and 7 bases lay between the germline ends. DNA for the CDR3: TGTGCCAGCAGCCAAGATACTACTTACAATGAGCAGTTCTTC. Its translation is CASSQDTTYNEQFF.

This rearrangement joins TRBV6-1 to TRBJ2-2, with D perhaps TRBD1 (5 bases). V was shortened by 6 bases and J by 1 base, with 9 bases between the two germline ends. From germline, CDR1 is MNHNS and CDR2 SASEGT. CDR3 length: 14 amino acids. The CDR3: CASRPGQNTGELFF. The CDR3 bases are TGTGCCAGCAGACCCGGACAGAACACCGGGGAGCTGTTTTTT.

The CDR3 coding sequence is TGTGCCAGCAGCCCTCTTCCCGGCGGGAGTTCTTACAATGAGCAGTTCTTC. Translation gives CASSPLPGGSSYNEQFF. V is TRBV9 and J is TRBJ2-1; 7 bases align to TRBD2. The CDR3 is 17 amino acids. The germline V gene encodes CDR1 SGDLS and CDR2 YYNGEE. The V and J ends lost 4 bases and 4 bases, in that order; junction bases with no gene match: 14.

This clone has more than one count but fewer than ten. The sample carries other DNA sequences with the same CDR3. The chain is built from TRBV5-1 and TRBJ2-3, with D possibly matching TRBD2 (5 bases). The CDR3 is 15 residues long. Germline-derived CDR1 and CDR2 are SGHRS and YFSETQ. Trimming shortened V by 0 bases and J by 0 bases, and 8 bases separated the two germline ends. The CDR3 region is CASSLEGGSTDTQYF. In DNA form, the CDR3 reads TGCGCCAGCAGCTTGGAGGGCGGGAGCACAGATACGCAGTATTTT.

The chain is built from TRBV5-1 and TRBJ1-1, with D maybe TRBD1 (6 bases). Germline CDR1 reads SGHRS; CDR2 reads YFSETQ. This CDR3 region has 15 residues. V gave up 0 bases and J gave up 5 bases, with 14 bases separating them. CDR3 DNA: TGCGCCAGCAGCTTGGCCCTGGGGGCGCGTACTGAAGCTTTCTTT. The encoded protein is CASSLALGARTEAFF.

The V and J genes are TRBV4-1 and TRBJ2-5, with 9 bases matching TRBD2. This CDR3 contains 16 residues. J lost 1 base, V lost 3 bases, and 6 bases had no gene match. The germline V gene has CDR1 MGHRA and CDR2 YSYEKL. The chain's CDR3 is CASSQGLARPQETQYF. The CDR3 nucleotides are TGCGCCAGCAGCCAGGGACTAGCCAGGCCCCAAGAGACCCAGTACTTC.